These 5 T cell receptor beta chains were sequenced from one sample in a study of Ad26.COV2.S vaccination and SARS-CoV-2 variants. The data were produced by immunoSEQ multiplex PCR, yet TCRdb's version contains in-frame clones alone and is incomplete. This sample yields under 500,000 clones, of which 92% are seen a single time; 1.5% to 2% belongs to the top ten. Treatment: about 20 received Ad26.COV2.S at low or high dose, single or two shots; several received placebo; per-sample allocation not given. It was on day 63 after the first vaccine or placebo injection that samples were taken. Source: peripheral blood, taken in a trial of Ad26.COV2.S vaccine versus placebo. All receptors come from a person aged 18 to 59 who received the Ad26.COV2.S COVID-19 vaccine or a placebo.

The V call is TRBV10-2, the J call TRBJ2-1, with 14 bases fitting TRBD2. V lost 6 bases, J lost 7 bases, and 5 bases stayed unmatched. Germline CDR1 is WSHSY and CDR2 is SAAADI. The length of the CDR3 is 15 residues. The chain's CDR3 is CASRSGTSGGNEQFF. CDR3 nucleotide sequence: TGCGCCAGCAGGTCCGGGACTAGCGGGGGTAATGAGCAGTTCTTC.

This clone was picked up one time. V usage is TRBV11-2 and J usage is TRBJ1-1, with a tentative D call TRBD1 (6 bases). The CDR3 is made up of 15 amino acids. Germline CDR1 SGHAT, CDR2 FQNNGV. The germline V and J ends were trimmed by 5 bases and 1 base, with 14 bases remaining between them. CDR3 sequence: CASSTQTGPNTEAFF. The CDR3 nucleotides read TGTGCCAGCAGCACCCAGACAGGACCGAACACTGAAGCTTTCTTT.

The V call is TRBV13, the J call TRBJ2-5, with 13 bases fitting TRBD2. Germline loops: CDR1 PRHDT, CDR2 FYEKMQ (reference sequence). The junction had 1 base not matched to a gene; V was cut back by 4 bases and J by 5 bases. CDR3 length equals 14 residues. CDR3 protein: CASSSLAGGETQYF. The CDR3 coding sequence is TGTGCCAGCAGCTCACTAGCGGGGGGGGAGACCCAGTACTTC.

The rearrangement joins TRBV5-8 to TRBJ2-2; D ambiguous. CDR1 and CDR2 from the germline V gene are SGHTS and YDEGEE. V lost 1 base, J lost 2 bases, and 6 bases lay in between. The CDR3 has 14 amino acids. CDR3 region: CASSLRTNTGELFF. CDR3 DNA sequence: TGTGCCAGCAGCTTGAGGACCAACACCGGGGAGCTGTTTTTT.

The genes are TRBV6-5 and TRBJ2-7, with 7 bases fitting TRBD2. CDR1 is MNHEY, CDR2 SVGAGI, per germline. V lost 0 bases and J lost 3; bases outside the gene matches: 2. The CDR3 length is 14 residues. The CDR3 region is CASSYSGGIYEQYF. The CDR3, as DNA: TGTGCCAGCAGTTACTCGGGGGGGATCTACGAGCAGTACTTC.